The 17 T cell receptor beta chains listed next were all sequenced from one sample in a study of blood T cell repertoires in COVID-19. Sequencing used immunoSEQ multiplex PCR; TCRdb keeps in-frame clones, though not all of them. In the table there are roughly 400,000 clones, approximately 87% of which are singletons. Material: PBMCs or T cells enriched from blood (not recorded which). The source of these receptors is a woman aged 45-65 years who had recovered from COVID-19.

This clone came up once. This chain uses TRBV4-1 with TRBJ1-1; D is unclear. The V gene's germline CDR1 is MGHRA and CDR2 YSYEKL. The ends were cut back, 4 bases at V and 5 bases at J, with 17 bases in the middle. The CDR3 is made up of 15 amino acids. The CDR3 DNA reads TGCGCCAGCAGCCTCCAAAGCCCGGGAGGGACTGAAGCTTTCTTT. Its translation: CASSLQSPGGTEAFF.

This chain uses TRBV6-1 with TRBJ1-2; D is perhaps TRBD1 (5 bases). Deletions cut 1 base from V and 3 bases from J, with 12 bases between. Germline V gene lookup returns CDR1 MNHNS and CDR2 SASEGT. The CDR3 is 15 amino acids. DNA for the CDR3: TGTGCCAGCAGTGAAGGGGGCTCCTCCTACTATGGCTACACCTTC. It codes for CASSEGGSSYYGYTF.

CDR3 region: CASSSDRYQPQHF. Here the CDR3 DNA reads TGTGCCAGCAGCTCAGACAGGTATCAGCCCCAGCATTTT. The V gene is TRBV5-5, the J gene TRBJ1-5; maybe TRBD1 (6 bases). Germline CDR1 and CDR2: SGHKS and YYEKEE (reference sequence). The V end was cut by 3 bases, the J end by 5 bases, with 9 bases between. This CDR3 comprises 13 residues.

The chain combines TRBV28 with TRBJ1-1, with 7 nucleotides matching TRBD1. The CDR3 spans 17 residues. The germline V gene encodes CDR1 MDHEN and CDR2 SYDVKM. V gave up 5 bases and J gave up 4 bases; unmatched junction bases: 16. CDR3 in amino acids: CASSRSSITGVGTEAFF. The CDR3 coding sequence is TGTGCCAGCAGTAGATCAAGCATCACAGGGGTCGGCACTGAAGCTTTCTTT.

The rearrangement joins TRBV27 to TRBJ1-2, with 9 bases fitting TRBD1. The V segment lost 0 bases and the J segment 7 bases; nucleotides outside the gene matches: 3. The CDR3 loop spans 14 amino acids. Germline V gene data show CDR1 as MNHEY and CDR2 as SMNVEV (reference sequence). The CDR3 DNA sequence: TGTGCCAGCAGTTTATCGGGACAGGGTGGTGGCTACACCTTC. This gives the protein CASSLSGQGGGYTF.

The chain recombines TRBV12-3 or TRBV12-4 with TRBJ1-1; D unclear. V was pared by 6 bases and J by 4 bases, with 9 bases between. CDR3 length: 12 residues. The CDR3 loop is CASRGGPTEAFF. The CDR3 DNA is TGTGCCAGCAGAGGAGGGCCCACTGAAGCTTTCTTT.

This rearrangement joins TRBV4-1 to TRBJ2-1, with D possibly matching TRBD1 (6 bases). Per the germline V gene, CDR1 is MGHRA and CDR2 is YSYEKL. Trimming cost V 1 base and J 3 bases, with 13 bases left between them. The CDR3 runs 16 residues. As DNA, the CDR3 is TGCGCCAGCAGCCAAGGGCTGGGGGCGGGCTACAATGAGCAGTTCTTC. Its translation: CASSQGLGAGYNEQFF.

This clone appeared once. This chain uses TRBV30 with TRBJ2-5; D perhaps matches TRBD1 (6 bases). Trimming took 7 bases from V and 4 from J, leaving 25 bases between them. CDR1 is GTSNPN and CDR2 is SVGIG in the germline V gene (reference sequence). This CDR3 comprises 16 residues. The CDR3 region has the DNA TGTGCCTTCCTAGTACCGGGACATGGATTTCCAGAGACCCAGTACTTC. Its protein product is CAFLVPGHGFPETQYF.

V is TRBV27 and J is TRBJ2-2; 8 positions agree with TRBD1. CDR3 length: 14 residues. Germline V gene data show CDR1 as MNHEY and CDR2 as SMNVEV (reference sequence). The junction had 6 bases not matched to a gene; V was cut back by 6 bases and J by 6 bases. The CDR3 DNA reads TGTGCCAGCAGGAGCAGGGGGCAGGCCGGGGAGCTGTTTTTT. This translates into CASRSRGQAGELFF.

V usage is TRBV25-1 and J usage is TRBJ1-1, with a tentative D call TRBD1 (6 bases). Germline V gene data show CDR1 as MGHDK and CDR2 as SYGVNS. V was trimmed by 9 bases and J by 5 bases, leaving 16 bases between them. The CDR3 runs to 13 residues. The CDR3 DNA follows: TGTGCCAGTTATAAACAGGGTTCGACTGAAGCTTTCTTT. It yields the protein CASYKQGSTEAFF.

This rearrangement joins TRBV4-3 to TRBJ2-3; 13 nucleotides align to TRBD2. In germline, CDR1 is LGHNA, CDR2 YSLEER. After removal of 1 base from V and 4 bases from J, the junction contained 8 bases not matched to a gene. The CDR3 runs to 18 residues. The CDR3 sequence: CASSQGRTSGGRADTQYF. CDR3 bases: TGCGCCAGCAGCCAAGGACGGACTAGCGGGGGCAGGGCAGATACGCAGTATTTT.

The chain uses TRBV5-5 and TRBJ1-1, with TRBD1 matching 7 bases. The trim removed 2 bases at V and 7 bases at J, leaving 5 bases unmatched. CDR1 and CDR2 (germline): SGHKS, YYEKEE (reference sequence). The CDR3 runs to 13 residues. The CDR3 loop reads CASSLNRGYEAFF. Here the CDR3 DNA reads TGTGCCAGCAGCTTAAACAGGGGATATGAAGCTTTCTTT.

The V gene is TRBV6-5, the J gene TRBJ2-7, with 7 bases matching TRBD1. Germline assignment: CDR1 MNHEY and CDR2 SVGAGI. V was pared by 5 bases and J by 4 bases, with 5 bases of the junction left unmatched. The CDR3 totals 13 residues. CDR3 coding DNA: TGTGCCAGCAGTCGGACAGGAAGATACGAGCAGTACTTC. It is translated as CASSRTGRYEQYF.

V usage is TRBV28 and J usage is TRBJ2-1; 8 bases match TRBD2. Germline V gives CDR1 MDHEN, CDR2 SYDVKM. V lost 6 bases, J lost 9 bases, and 10 bases stayed unmatched. The CDR3 is 14 amino acids. The CDR3 sequence: CASRSGTSRSEQFF. The CDR3 nucleotides read TGTGCCAGCAGATCCGGGACTAGTCGATCTGAGCAGTTCTTC.

CDR3 residues: CAGRRSEKLFF. DNA for the CDR3: TGTGCCGGAAGGCGGAGTGAAAAACTGTTTTTT. This chain uses TRBV2 with TRBJ1-4; D is unresolved. Trimming cost V 11 bases and J 7 bases, with 11 bases left between them. Germline CDR1 SNHLY, CDR2 FYNNEI. The CDR3 is made up of 11 amino acids.

V usage is TRBV5-1 and J usage is TRBJ2-7, with D perhaps TRBD1 (6 bases). With 4 bases removed from V and 0 bases from J, the gap between germline ends came to 11 bases. Per germline, CDR1 SGHRS and CDR2 YFSETQ. CDR3 length equals 14 residues. The CDR3 loop is CASSRDTSSYEQYF. The CDR3 DNA reads as TGCGCCAGCAGCAGGGACACGAGCTCCTACGAGCAGTACTTC.

V usage is TRBV3-1 (or the pseudogene TRBV3-2) and J usage is TRBJ1-3; D gene uncertain. The CDR3 runs to 14 residues. Germline V gene lookup returns CDR1 LGHDT and CDR2 YNNKEL (reference sequence). V was clipped by 8 bases and J by 0 bases, with 11 bases between them. In DNA form, the CDR3 reads TGTGCCAGCTCCGTGGCCCCCTCTGGAAACACCATATATTTT. Its protein product is CASSVAPSGNTIYF.